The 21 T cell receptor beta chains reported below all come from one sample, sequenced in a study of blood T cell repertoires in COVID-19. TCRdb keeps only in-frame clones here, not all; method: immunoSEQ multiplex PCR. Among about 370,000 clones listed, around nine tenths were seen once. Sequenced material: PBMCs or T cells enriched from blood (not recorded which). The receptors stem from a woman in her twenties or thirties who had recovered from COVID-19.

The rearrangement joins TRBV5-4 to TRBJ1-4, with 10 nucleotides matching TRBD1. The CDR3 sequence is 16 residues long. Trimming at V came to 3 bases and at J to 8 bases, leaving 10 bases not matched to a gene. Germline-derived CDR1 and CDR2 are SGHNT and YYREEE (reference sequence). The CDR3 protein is CASSSRTRTGGEKLFF. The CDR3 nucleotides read TGTGCCAGCAGCTCTCGGACGCGGACAGGGGGGGAAAAACTGTTTTTT.

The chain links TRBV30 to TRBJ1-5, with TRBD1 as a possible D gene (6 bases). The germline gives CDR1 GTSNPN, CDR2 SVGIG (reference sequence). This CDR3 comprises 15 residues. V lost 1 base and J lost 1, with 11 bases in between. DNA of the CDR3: TGTGCCTGGAGTGGCTGGCAGGGGAGCAATCAGCCCCAGCATTTT. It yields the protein CAWSGWQGSNQPQHF.

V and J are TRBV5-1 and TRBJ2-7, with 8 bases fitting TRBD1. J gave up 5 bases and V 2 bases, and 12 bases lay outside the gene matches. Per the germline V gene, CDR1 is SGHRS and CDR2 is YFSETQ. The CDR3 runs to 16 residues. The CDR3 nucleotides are TGCGCCAGCAGCTTAAAGCTTGGACAGGGTTTCCACGAGCAGTACTTC. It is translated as CASSLKLGQGFHEQYF.

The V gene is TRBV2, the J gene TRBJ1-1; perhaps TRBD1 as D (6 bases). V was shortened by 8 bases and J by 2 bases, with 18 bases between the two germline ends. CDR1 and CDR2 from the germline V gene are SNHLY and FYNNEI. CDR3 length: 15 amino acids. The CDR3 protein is CASASETGLNTEAFF. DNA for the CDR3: TGTGCCAGCGCGTCTGAAACAGGGCTTAACACTGAAGCTTTCTTT. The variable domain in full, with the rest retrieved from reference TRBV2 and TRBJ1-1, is EPEVTQTPSHQVTQMGQEVILRCVPISNHLYFYWYRQILGQKVEFLVSFYNNEISEKSEIFDDQFSVERPDGSNFTLKIRSTKLEDSAMYFCASASETGLNTEAFFGQGTRLTVV.

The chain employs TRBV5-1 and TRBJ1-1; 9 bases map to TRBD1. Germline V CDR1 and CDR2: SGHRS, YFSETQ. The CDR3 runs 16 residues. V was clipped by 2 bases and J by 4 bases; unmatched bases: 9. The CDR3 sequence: CASSFEGTGYSTEAFF. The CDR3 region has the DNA TGCGCCAGCAGCTTCGAAGGGACAGGGTACAGCACTGAAGCTTTCTTT. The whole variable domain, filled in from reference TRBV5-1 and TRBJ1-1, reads KAGVTQTPRYLIKTRGQQVTLSCSPISGHRSVSWYQQTPGQGLQFLFEYFSETQRNKGNFPGRFSGRQFSNSRSEMNVSTLELGDSALYLCASSFEGTGYSTEAFFGQGTRLTVV.

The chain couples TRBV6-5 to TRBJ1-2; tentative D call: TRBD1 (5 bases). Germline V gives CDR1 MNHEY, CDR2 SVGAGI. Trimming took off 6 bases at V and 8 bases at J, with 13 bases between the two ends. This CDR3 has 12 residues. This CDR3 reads CASSPLGGGYTF. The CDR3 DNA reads TGTGCCAGCAGCCCGCTCGGGGGAGGCTACACCTTC.

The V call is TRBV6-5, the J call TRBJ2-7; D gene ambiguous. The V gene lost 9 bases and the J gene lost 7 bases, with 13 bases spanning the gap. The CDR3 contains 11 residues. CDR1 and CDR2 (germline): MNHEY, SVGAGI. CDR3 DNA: TGTGCCAGTTCAGAACATGTTGAGCAGTACTTC. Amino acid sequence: CASSEHVEQYF.

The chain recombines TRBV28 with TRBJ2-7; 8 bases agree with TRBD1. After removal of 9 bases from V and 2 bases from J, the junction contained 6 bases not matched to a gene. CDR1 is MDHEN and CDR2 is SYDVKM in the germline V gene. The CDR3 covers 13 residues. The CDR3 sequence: CASRTGIPYEQYF. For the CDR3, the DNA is TGTGCCAGTAGGACAGGGATTCCCTACGAGCAGTACTTC.

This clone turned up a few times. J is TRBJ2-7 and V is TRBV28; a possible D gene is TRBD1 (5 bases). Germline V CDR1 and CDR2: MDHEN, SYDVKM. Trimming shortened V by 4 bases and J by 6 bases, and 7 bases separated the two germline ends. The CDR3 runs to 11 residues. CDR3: CASSSGFEQYF. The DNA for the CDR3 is TGTGCCAGCAGTTCAGGGTTCGAGCAGTACTTC.

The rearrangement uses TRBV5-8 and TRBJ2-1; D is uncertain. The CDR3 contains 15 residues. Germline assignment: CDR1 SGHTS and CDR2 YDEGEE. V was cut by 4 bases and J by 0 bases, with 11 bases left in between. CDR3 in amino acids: CASSPGTASYNEQFF. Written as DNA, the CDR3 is TGTGCCAGCAGCCCGGGTACGGCCTCCTACAATGAGCAGTTCTTC.

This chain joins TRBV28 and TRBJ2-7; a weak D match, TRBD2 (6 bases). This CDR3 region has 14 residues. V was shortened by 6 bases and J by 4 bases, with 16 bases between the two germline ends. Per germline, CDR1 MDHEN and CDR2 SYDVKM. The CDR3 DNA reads TGTGCCAGCAGACCCCCTGGCGGGAAGTACGAGCAGTACTTC. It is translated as CASRPPGGKYEQYF.

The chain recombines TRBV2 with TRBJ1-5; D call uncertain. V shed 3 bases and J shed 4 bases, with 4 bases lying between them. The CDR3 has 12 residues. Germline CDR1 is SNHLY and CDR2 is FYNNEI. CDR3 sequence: CASSDGNQPQHF. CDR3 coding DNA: TGTGCCAGCAGTGACGGTAATCAGCCCCAGCATTTT.

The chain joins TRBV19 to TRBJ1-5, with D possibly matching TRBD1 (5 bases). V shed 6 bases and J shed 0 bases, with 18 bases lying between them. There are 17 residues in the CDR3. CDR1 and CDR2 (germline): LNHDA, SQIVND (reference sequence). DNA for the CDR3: TGTGCCAGTAGCGTGCAGGGACTACCATATAGCAATCAGCCCCAGCATTTT. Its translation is CASSVQGLPYSNQPQHF.

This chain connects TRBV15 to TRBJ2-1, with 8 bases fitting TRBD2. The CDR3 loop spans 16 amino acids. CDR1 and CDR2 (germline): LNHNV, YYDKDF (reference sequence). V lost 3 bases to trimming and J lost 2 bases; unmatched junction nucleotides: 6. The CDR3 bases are TGTGCCACCAGCAGCGATATTAGCGGGACCTACAATGAGCAGTTCTTC. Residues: CATSSDISGTYNEQFF.

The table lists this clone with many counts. DNA for the CDR3: TGTGCCAGTAGTTTTCGCGGTCCGGGTGAGCAGTTCTTC. As protein: CASSFRGPGEQFF. The rearrangement links TRBV19 to TRBJ2-1; D gene unclear. Germline loops: CDR1 LNHDA, CDR2 SQIVND (reference sequence). V was trimmed by 5 bases and J by 9 bases, leaving 14 bases between them. The CDR3 has 13 amino acids.

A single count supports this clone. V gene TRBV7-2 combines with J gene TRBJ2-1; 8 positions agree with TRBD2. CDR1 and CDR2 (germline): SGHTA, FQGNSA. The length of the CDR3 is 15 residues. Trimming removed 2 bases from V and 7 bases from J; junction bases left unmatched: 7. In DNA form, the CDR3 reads TGTGCCAGCAGCTTAAGGGGCGGGAGGACGAATGAGCAGTTCTTC. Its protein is CASSLRGGRTNEQFF.

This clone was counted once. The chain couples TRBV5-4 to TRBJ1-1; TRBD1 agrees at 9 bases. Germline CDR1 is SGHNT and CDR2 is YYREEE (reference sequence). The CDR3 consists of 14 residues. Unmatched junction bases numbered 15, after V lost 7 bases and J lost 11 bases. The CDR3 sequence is CASGLQGAQIQAFF. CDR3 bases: TGTGCCAGCGGTTTACAGGGGGCGCAGATTCAGGCTTTCTTT.

The CDR3 here is CASSLSHGTGGIHYGYTF. The CDR3 DNA sequence: TGTGCCAGCAGTTTATCTCACGGGACAGGCGGGATTCACTATGGCTACACCTTC. This chain joins TRBV28 and TRBJ1-2; TRBD1 matches at 8 bases. Germline V gene sequence: CDR1 MDHEN, CDR2 SYDVKM. J lost 3 bases, V lost 1 base, and 13 bases had no gene match. CDR3 length: 18 amino acids.

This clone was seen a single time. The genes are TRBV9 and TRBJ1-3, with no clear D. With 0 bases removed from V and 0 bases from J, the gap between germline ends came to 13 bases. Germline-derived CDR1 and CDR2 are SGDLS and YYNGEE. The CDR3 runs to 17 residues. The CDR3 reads CASSVEGGSGSGNTIYF. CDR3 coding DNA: TGTGCCAGCAGCGTAGAGGGAGGGAGCGGCTCTGGAAACACCATATATTTT.

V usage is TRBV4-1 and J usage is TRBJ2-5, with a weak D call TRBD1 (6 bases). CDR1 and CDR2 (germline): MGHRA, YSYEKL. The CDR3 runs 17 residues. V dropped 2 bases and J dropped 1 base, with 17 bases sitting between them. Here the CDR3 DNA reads TGCGCCAGCAGCCAATCGGCCGGGACAACCGTCCAAGAGACCCAGTACTTC. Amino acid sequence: CASSQSAGTTVQETQYF.

CDR3 amino acids: CASSAEGQGPYEQYF. Written as DNA, the CDR3 is TGTGCCAGCAGTGCGGAGGGACAGGGTCCCTACGAGCAGTACTTC. The chain carries TRBV2 and TRBJ2-7, with 9 bases identical to TRBD1. Germline V CDR1 and CDR2: SNHLY, FYNNEI. The ends lost 4 bases at V and 2 bases at J; junction bases unmatched: 6. The CDR3 covers 15 residues.